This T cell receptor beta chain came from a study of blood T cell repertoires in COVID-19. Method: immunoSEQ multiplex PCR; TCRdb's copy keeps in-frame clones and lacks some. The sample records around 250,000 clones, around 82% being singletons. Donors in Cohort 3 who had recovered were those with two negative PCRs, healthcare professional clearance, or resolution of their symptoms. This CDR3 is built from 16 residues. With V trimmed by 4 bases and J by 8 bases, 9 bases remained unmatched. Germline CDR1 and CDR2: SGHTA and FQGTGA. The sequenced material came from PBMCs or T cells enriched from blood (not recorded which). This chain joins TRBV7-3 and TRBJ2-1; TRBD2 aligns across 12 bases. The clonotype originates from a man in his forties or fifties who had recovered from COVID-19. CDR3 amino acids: CASSSGLAGFLDEQFF. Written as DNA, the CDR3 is TGTGCCAGCAGCTCGGGACTAGCGGGCTTTTTAGATGAGCAGTTCTTC.